A single sample is the source of the 15 T cell receptor beta chains below, sequenced in a study of T cells in Graves' hyperthyroidism and ophthalmopathy. TCR beta CDR3 region amplification was performed from RNA transcripts. In the first-round RT-PCR of the TCR CDR3, the HTBI primer set was used. One entry per CDR3 protein results from TCRdb running MiXCR on the multiplex PCR reads. The sample carries hundreds of thousands of distinct CDR3 sequences, roughly a third recorded once. Source material: blood. The origin of the receptors is a woman between 40 and 50 years old with Graves' hyperthyroidism.

As regards this clonotype: A much bigger clone sits one base away, suggesting this may be a read error. This rearrangement joins TRBV12-3 or TRBV12-4 to TRBJ1-5; no firm D call. This CDR3 spans 14 amino acids. The DNA for the CDR3 is TGTGCCAGCAGTTTTGACGGTGTGAATCAGCCCCGGCATTTT. This sequence encodes CASSFDGVNQPRHF.

This clonotype was found many times. This chain joins TRBV7-9 and TRBJ1-6; D is ambiguous. Germline loops: CDR1 SEHNR, CDR2 FQNEAQ (reference sequence). Deletions cut 5 bases from V and 8 bases from J, with 13 bases between. The CDR3 is 14 residues long. The chain's CDR3 is CASSEQSLDSPLHF. For the CDR3, the DNA is TGTGCCAGCAGCGAACAGTCGTTGGATTCACCCCTCCACTTT.

The rearrangement uses TRBV2 and TRBJ2-5, with unresolved D. This CDR3 contains 14 residues. Trimming removed 4 bases at V and 4 bases at J, with 13 bases between. The germline gives CDR1 SNHLY, CDR2 FYNNEI. The CDR3 DNA is TGTGCCAGCAGTGTCCGAGTTTTAGGAGAGACCCAGTACTTC. It yields the protein CASSVRVLGETQYF.

With regard to this clonotype: With a much larger clone just one base away, this may be a read error. The gene calls are TRBV12-3 or TRBV12-4 and TRBJ1-5; the match to TRBD1 covers 7 bases. Germline trimming cut 7 bases from V and 3 bases from J; bases unmatched to any gene: 9. The CDR3 sequence is 15 residues long. The CDR3: CASTTHRGINQPQHF. Here the CDR3 DNA reads TGTGCCAGCACTACCCACAGGGGCATCAATCAGCCCCAGCATTTT.

The table lists this clonotype with a few counts. The chain uses TRBV5-4 and TRBJ1-1; D is ambiguous. Trimming took 3 bases from V and 4 from J, leaving 19 bases between them. The CDR3 runs 16 residues. Germline loops: CDR1 SGHNT, CDR2 YYREEE (reference sequence). The CDR3 sequence: CASSSTGKGWGTEAFF. The CDR3 coding sequence is TGTGCCAGCAGCTCGACGGGTAAGGGATGGGGCACTGAAGCTTTCTTT. Variable domain in full (rest from reference TRBV5-4 and TRBJ1-1): ETGVTQSPTHLIKTRGQQVTLRCSSQSGHNTVSWYQQALGQGPQFIFQYYREEENGRGNFPPRFSGLQFPNYSSELNVNALELDDSALYLCASSSTGKGWGTEAFFGQGTRLTVV.

The chain combines TRBV6-5 with TRBJ1-2, with D possibly matching TRBD1 (5 bases). V lost 2 bases and J lost 0, with 13 bases in between. Per the germline V gene, CDR1 is MNHEY and CDR2 is SVGAGI. The CDR3 consists of 16 residues. The CDR3 DNA follows: TGTGCCAGCAGTTACGGTGCAGGGCGAGCTAACTATGGCTACACCTTC. It is translated as CASSYGAGRANYGYTF.

This clonotype was counted many times. J is TRBJ2-7 and V is TRBV20-1, with TRBD1 identical over 11 bases. From germline, CDR1 is DFQATT and CDR2 SNEGSKA (reference sequence). The junction had 2 bases not matched to a gene; V was cut back by 3 bases and J by 4 bases. The CDR3 extends over 13 amino acids. For the CDR3, the DNA is TGCAGTGCTAGTGGACAGGGGGCGTACGAGCAGTACTTC. It translates to CSASGQGAYEQYF.

This clonotype has a handful of counts. A read error is likely, as this CDR3 ends without the conserved phenylalanine or tryptophan. This sequence joins TRBV10-3 and TRBJ2-5; D gene uncertain. There are 12 residues in the CDR3. Trimming took 0 bases from V and 5 from J, leaving 4 bases between them. Germline V gene sequence: CDR1 ENHRY, CDR2 SYGVKD. The CDR3 protein is CAISESAETQYL. The CDR3 coding sequence is TGTGCCATCAGTGAGTCAGCTGAGACCCAGTACCTC.

This clonotype was observed a single time. A read error may produce the germline difference seen at one junction end. This sequence joins TRBV25-1 and TRBJ1-2; no reliable D call. Germline lookup yields CDR1 MGHDK and CDR2 SYGVNS. This CDR3 has 13 residues. The CDR3 DNA is TGTGCCAGCAGTGAATATACGCCTTACGGCTACGCCTTC. Its translation is CASSEYTPYGYAF.

The chain couples TRBV10-2 to TRBJ1-2; 8 bases are shared with TRBD1. This CDR3 spans 13 amino acids. CDR1 WSHSY and CDR2 SAAADI come from the germline V gene. Trimming at V came to 7 bases and at J to 8 bases, leaving 9 bases not matched to a gene. CDR3 residues: CASKMTGERGYTF. The CDR3 region has the DNA TGCGCCAGCAAAATGACAGGGGAGCGCGGCTACACCTTC.

V gene TRBV3-1 combines with J gene TRBJ1-6, with D hard to call. The germline V gene has CDR1 LGHDT and CDR2 YNNKEL (reference sequence). There are 12 residues in the CDR3. The V end was cut by 4 bases, the J end by 9 bases, with 7 bases between. CDR3 loop: CASSPGFSPLHF. The CDR3 DNA reads TGTGCCAGCAGCCCAGGTTTTTCACCCCTCCACTTT. Full variable domain (outside the CDR3, taken from reference TRBV3-1 and TRBJ1-6): DTAVSQTPKYLVTQMGNDKSIKCEQNLGHDTMYWYKQDSKKFLKIMFSYNNKELIINETVPNRFSPKSPDKAHLNLHINSLELGDSAVYFCASSPGFSPLHFGNGTRLTVT.

This chain uses TRBV19 with TRBJ1-5; D not certain. Germline V gene sequence: CDR1 LNHDA, CDR2 SQIVND (reference sequence). The CDR3 has 11 residues. Trimming removed 4 bases from V and 7 bases from J, with 5 bases in between. The CDR3 sequence is CASSKQQPQHF. Written as DNA, the CDR3 is TGTGCCAGTAGTAAACAACAGCCCCAGCATTTT.

This clonotype has only one observation. V gene TRBV2 combines with J gene TRBJ1-6, with a weak D call TRBD1 (5 bases). Germline V gives CDR1 SNHLY, CDR2 FYNNEI. V was shortened by 6 bases and J by 13 bases, with 13 bases between the two germline ends. The CDR3 contains 12 residues. The CDR3 bases are TGTGCCAGCAGCCCCCTGGGGCGGCCCCTCCACTTT. Translation gives CASSPLGRPLHF.

The chain recombines TRBV28 with TRBJ1-1; possible D gene TRBD1, 5 bases. Trimming left V 8 bases short and J 5 bases short, with 18 bases between. Germline V lookup: CDR1 MDHEN, CDR2 SYDVKM. The CDR3 totals 14 residues. CDR3 amino acids: CASRPSGGWTEAFF. CDR3 nucleotides: TGTGCCAGCCGTCCGTCGGGGGGTTGGACTGAAGCTTTCTTT.

This clonotype appeared a few times. The chain has TRBV7-6 and TRBJ2-3, with 8 nucleotides matching TRBD2. The V gene's germline CDR1 is SGHVS and CDR2 FNYEAQ. The CDR3 has 14 amino acids. V lost 6 bases, J lost 4 bases, and 6 bases stayed unmatched. CDR3 DNA: TGTGCCAGCAGGGGGAGCGGGGGCCCAGATACGCAGTATTTT. Protein sequence: CASRGSGGPDTQYF. Based on the CDR3 plus reference TRBV7-6 and TRBJ2-3, the full variable domain is GAGVSQSPRYKVTKRGQDVALRCDPISGHVSLYWYRQALGQGPEFLTYFNYEAQQDKSGLPNDRFSAERPEGSISTLTIQRTEQRDSAMYRCASRGSGGPDTQYFGPGTRLTVL.